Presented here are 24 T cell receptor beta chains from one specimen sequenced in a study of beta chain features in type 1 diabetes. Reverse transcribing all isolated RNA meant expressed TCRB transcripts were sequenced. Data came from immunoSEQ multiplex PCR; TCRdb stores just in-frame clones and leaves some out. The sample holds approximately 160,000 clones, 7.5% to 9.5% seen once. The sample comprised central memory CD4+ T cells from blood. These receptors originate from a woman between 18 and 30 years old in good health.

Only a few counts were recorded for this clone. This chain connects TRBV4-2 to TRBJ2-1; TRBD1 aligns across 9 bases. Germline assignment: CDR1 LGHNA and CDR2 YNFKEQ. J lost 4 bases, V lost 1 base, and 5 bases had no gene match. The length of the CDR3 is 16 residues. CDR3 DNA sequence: TGTGCCAGCAGCCAAGGAGGGACAGGGTCATACAATGAGCAGTTCTTC. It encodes CASSQGGTGSYNEQFF.

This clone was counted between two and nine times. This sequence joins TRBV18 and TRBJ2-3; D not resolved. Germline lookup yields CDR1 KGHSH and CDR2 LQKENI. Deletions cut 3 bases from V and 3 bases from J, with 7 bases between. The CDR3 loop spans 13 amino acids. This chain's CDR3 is CASSPLQTDTQYF. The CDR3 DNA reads TGTGCCAGCTCACCGTTACAGACAGATACGCAGTATTTT.

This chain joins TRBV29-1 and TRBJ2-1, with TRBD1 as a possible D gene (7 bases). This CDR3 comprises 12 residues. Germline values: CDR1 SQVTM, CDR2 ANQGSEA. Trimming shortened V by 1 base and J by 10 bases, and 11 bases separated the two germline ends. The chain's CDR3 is CSVEGGDREQFF. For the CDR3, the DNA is TGCAGCGTTGAAGGGGGGGACAGAGAGCAGTTCTTC.

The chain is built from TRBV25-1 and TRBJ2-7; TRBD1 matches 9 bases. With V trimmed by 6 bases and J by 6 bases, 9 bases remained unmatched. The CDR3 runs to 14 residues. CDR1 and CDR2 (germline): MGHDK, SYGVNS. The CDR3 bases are TGTGCCAGCAGCCTAGGGACAGGGATAAGCGAGCAGTACTTC. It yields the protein CASSLGTGISEQYF.

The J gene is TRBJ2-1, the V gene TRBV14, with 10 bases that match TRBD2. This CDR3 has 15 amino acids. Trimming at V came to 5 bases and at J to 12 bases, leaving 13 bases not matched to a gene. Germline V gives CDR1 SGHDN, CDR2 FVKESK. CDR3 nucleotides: TGTGCCAGCAGCACTAGTCTAGCGGGAGCCCTTGGGCAGTTCTTC. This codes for CASSTSLAGALGQFF.

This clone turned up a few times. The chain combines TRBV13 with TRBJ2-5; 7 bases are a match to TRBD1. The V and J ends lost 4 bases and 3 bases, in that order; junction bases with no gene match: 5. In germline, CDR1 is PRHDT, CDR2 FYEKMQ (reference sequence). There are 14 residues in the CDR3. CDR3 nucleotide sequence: TGTGCCAGCAGCTATCAGACAGGGAAAGAGACCCAGTACTTC. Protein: CASSYQTGKETQYF.

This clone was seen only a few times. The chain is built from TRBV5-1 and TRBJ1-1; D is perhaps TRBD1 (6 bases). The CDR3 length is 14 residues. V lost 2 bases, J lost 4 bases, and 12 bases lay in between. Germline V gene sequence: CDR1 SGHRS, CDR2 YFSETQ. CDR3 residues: CASSLNRAATEAFF. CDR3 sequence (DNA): TGCGCCAGCAGCTTAAACAGGGCAGCCACTGAAGCTTTCTTT.

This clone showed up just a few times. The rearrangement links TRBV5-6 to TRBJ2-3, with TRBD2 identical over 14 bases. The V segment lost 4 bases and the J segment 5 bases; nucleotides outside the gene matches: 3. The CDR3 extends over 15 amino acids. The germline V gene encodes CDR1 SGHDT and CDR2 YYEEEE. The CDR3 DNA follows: TGTGCCAGCAGCCGCGGACTAGCGGGGGGAGATACGCAGTATTTT. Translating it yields CASSRGLAGGDTQYF.

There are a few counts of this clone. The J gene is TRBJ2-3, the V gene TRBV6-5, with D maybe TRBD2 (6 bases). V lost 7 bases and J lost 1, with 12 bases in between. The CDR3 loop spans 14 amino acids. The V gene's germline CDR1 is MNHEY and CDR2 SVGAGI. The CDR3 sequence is CASKGDSGTDTQYF. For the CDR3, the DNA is TGTGCCAGCAAAGGGGACTCTGGCACAGATACGCAGTATTTT.

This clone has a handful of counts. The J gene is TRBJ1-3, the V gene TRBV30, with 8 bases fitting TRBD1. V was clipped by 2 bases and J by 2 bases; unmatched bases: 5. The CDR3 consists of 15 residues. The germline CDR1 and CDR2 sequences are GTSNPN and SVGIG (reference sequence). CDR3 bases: TGTGCCTGGAGTACGGGACAGGCGGCTGGAAACACCATATATTTT. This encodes CAWSTGQAAGNTIYF. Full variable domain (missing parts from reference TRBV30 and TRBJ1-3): SQTIHQWPATLVQPVGSPLSLECTVEGTSNPNLYWYRQAAGRGLQLLFYSVGIGQISSEVPQNLSASRPQDRQFILSSKKLLLSDSGFYLCAWSTGQAAGNTIYFGEGSWLTVV.

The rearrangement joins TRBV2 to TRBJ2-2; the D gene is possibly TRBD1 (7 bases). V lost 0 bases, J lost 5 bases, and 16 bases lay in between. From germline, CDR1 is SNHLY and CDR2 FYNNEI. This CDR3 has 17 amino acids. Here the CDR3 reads CASSEALGRGRTGELFF. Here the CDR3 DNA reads TGTGCCAGCAGTGAAGCGCTTGGCAGGGGGAGGACCGGGGAGCTGTTTTTT.

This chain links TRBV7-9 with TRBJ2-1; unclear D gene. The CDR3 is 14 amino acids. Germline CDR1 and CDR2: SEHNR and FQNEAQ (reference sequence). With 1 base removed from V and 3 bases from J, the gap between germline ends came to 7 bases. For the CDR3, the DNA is TGTGCCAGCAGCTTAGGGGCCAACTACAATGAGCAGTTCTTC. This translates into CASSLGANYNEQFF. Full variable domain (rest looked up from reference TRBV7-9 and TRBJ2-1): DTGVSQNPRHKITKRGQNVTFRCDPISEHNRLYWYRQTLGQGPEFLTYFQNEAQLEKSRLLSDRFSAERPKGSFSTLEIQRTEQGDSAMYLCASSLGANYNEQFFGPGTRLTVL.

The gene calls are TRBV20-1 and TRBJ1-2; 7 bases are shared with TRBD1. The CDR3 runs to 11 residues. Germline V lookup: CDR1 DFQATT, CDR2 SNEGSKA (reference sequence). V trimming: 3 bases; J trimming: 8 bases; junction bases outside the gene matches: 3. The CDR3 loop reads CSASDRDGYTF. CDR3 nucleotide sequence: TGCAGTGCTAGCGACAGGGACGGCTACACCTTC.

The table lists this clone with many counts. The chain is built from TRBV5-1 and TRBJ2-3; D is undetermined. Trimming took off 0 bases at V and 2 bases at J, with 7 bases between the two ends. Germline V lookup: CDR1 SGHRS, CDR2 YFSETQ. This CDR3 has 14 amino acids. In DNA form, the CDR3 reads TGCGCCAGCAGCTTGGACAGTCCCACAGATACGCAGTATTTT. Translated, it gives CASSLDSPTDTQYF.

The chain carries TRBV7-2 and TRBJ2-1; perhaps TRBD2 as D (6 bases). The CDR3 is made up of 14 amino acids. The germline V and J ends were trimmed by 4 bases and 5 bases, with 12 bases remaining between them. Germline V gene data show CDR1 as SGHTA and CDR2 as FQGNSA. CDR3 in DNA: TGTGCCAGCAGCTCCCGACTAGGGGACAATGAGCAGTTCTTC. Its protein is CASSSRLGDNEQFF.

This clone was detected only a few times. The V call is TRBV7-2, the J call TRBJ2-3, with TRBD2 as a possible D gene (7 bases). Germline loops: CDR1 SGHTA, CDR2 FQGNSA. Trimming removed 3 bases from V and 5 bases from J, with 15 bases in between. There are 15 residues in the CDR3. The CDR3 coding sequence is TGTGCCAGCAGCTTGAGGGGGGGCCTAGGAGATACGCAGTATTTT. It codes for CASSLRGGLGDTQYF.

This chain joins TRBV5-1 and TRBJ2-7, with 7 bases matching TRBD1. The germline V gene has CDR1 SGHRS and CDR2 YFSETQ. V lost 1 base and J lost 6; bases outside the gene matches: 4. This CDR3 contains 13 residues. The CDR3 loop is CASSLTGVSEQYF. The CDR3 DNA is TGCGCCAGCAGCTTGACAGGGGTGAGCGAGCAGTACTTC.

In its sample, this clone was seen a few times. The CDR3 DNA reads TGTGCCAGCAGCTCCTTAATAGGGGGAGAGACCCAGTACTTC. It encodes CASSSLIGGETQYF. This chain uses TRBV5-5 with TRBJ2-5; D is perhaps TRBD1 (6 bases). This CDR3 contains 14 residues. The germline gives CDR1 SGHKS, CDR2 YYEKEE (reference sequence). V lost 3 bases to trimming and J lost 4 bases, with 13 bases between them.

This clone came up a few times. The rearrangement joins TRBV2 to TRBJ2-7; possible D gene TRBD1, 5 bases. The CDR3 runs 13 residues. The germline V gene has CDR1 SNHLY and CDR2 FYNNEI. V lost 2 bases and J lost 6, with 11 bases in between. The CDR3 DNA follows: TGTGCCAGCAGTGAAATGGGGCGTGGCGAGCAGTACTTC. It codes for CASSEMGRGEQYF.

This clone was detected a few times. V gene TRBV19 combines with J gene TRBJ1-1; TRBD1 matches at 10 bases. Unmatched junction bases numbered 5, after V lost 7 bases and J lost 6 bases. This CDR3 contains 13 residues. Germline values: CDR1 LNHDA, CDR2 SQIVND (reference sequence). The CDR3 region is CASTDRGGAEAFF. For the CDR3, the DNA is TGTGCCAGTACGGACAGGGGGGGAGCTGAAGCTTTCTTT.

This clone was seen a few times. The CDR3 nucleotides read TGTGCCAGCAGCCTTGGGACAGGGAGGGTAAGGGCCAACGTCCTGACTTTC. Amino acids: CASSLGTGRVRANVLTF. This chain joins TRBV7-9 and TRBJ2-6; TRBD1 matches 9 bases. The CDR3 consists of 17 residues. CDR1 is SEHNR, CDR2 FQNEAQ, per germline (reference sequence). The trim removed 5 bases at V and 5 bases at J, leaving 10 bases unmatched.

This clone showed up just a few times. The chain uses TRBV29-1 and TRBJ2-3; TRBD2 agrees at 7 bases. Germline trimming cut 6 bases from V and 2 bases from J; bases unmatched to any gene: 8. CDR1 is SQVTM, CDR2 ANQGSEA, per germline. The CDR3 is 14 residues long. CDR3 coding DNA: TGCAGCGTCACCGGGACTACCTTCACAGATACGCAGTATTTT. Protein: CSVTGTTFTDTQYF.

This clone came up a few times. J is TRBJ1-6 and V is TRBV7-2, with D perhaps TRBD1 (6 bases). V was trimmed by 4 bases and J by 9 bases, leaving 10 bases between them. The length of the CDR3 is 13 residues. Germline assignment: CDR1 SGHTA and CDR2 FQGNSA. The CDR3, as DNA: TGTGCCAGCAGCTCACAGGGAAGTTCACCCCTCCACTTT. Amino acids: CASSSQGSSPLHF.

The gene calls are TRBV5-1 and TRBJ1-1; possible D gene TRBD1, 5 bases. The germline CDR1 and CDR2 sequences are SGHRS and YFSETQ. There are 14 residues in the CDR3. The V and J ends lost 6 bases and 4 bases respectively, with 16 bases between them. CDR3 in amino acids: CASTPGGGLTEAFF. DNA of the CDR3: TGCGCCAGCACCCCGGGGGGGGGACTCACTGAAGCTTTCTTT. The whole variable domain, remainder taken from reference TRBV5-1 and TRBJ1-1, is KAGVTQTPRYLIKTRGQQVTLSCSPISGHRSVSWYQQTPGQGLQFLFEYFSETQRNKGNFPGRFSGRQFSNSRSEMNVSTLELGDSALYLCASTPGGGLTEAFFGQGTRLTVV.